What follows are 7 T cell receptor beta chains derived from one specimen sequenced in a study of T cell repertoires in cytomegalovirus infection. MiXCR, applied by TCRdb to the reads, yields one record per CDR3 protein. The sample contains around 550,000 distinct CDR3 sequences, around 27% of which appear only once. Sequenced sample: PBMCs. All receptors come from a human donor in good health (CMV status not recorded). Some clones in this sample may be carry-over from other donors' samples.

This clonotype was observed a handful of times. The genes are TRBV7-6 and TRBJ2-1, with D possibly being TRBD1 (6 bases). The CDR3 runs to 17 residues. Trimming left V 2 bases short and J 0 bases short, with 14 bases between. Germline assignment: CDR1 SGHVS and CDR2 FNYEAQ. CDR3 sequence (DNA): TGTGCCAGCAGCTTATACATTGCGGACAGCTCCTACAATGAGCAGTTCTTC. It yields the protein CASSLYIADSSYNEQFF.

This rearrangement joins TRBV19 to TRBJ1-2; D not certain. This CDR3 is 16 amino acids long. Germline loops: CDR1 LNHDA, CDR2 SQIVND (reference sequence). Between the trimmed V and J ends, which lost 3 bases and 0 bases, there was a span of 14 bases. The CDR3 spells CASSMGKRYPNYGYTF. The CDR3 DNA reads as TGTGCCAGTAGTATGGGGAAGAGATACCCTAACTATGGCTACACCTTC.

This clonotype was counted at least ten times. The chain carries TRBV7-2 and TRBJ2-5; D gene uncertain. This CDR3 has 15 amino acids. Germline V gives CDR1 SGHTA, CDR2 FQGNSA. The germline V and J ends were trimmed by 6 bases and 4 bases, with 18 bases remaining between them. The CDR3 nucleotides read TGTGCCAGCAGTCTGGTCCACTTTAGCCTAGAGACCCAGTACTTC. Translation: CASSLVHFSLETQYF.

In this sample, this clonotype turned up a few times. This chain uses TRBV5-1 with TRBJ2-1; D possibly uses TRBD1 or TRBD2 (5 bases each). Germline values: CDR1 SGHRS, CDR2 YFSETQ. There are 18 residues in the CDR3. Trimming took off 1 base at V and 2 bases at J, with 19 bases between the two ends. This CDR3 reads CASSLLQLGVWAYNEQFF. In DNA, the CDR3 is TGCGCCAGCAGCTTGTTACAACTAGGGGTCTGGGCCTACAATGAGCAGTTCTTC.

In this sample, this clonotype turned up a few times. V usage is TRBV24-1 and J usage is TRBJ2-1; possible D gene TRBD2, 5 bases. The CDR3 is 11 amino acids. The germline CDR1 and CDR2 sequences are KGHDR and SFDVKD. V shed 10 bases and J shed 6 bases, with 9 bases lying between them. The CDR3 bases are TGTGCCACTCACGAGGGCAATGAGCAGTTCTTC. It is translated as CATHEGNEQFF.

This clonotype was seen only a few times. The chain employs TRBV19 and TRBJ1-2; D gene ambiguous. The germline V gene encodes CDR1 LNHDA and CDR2 SQIVND (reference sequence). Trimming stripped 0 bases from V and 6 bases from J, with 8 bases between. CDR3 length equals 13 residues. CDR3 in amino acids: CASSIDSLNGYTF. CDR3 nucleotide sequence: TGTGCCAGTAGTATAGACAGTCTCAATGGCTACACCTTC.

The rearrangement uses TRBV4-3 and TRBJ1-2; D remains unclear. V lost 0 bases and J lost 8, with 13 bases in between. This CDR3 comprises 14 residues. Germline V gene lookup returns CDR1 LGHNA and CDR2 YSLEER. CDR3 DNA sequence: TGCGCCAGCAGCCAAGATGGCAGGCTGGGAGGCTACACCTTC. Encoded protein: CASSQDGRLGGYTF.